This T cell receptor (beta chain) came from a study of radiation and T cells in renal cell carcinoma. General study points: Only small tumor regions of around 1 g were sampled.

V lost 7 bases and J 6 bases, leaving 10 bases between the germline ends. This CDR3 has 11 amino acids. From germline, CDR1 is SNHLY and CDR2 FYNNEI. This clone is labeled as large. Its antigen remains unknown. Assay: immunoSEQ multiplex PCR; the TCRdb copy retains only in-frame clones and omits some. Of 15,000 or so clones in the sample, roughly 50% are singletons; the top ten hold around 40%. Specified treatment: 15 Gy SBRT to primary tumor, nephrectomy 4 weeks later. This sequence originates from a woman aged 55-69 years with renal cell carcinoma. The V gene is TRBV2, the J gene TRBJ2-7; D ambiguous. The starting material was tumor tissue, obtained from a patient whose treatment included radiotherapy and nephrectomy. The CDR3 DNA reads TGTGCCAGCACTGAGGCGATCGAGCAGTACTTC. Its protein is CASTEAIEQYF.